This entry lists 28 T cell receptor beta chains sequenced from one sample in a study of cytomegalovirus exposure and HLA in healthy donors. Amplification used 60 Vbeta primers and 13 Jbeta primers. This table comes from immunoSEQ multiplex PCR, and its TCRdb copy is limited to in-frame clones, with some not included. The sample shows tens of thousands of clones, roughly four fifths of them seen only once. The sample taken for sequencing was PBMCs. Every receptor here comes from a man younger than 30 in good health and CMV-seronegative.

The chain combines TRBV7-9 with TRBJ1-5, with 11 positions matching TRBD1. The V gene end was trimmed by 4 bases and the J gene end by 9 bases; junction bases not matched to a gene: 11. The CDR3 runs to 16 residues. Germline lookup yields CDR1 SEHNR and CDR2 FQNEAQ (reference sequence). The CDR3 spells CASSSTRTGGWPPQHF. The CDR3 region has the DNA TGTGCCAGCAGCTCCACCAGGACAGGGGGCTGGCCGCCCCAGCATTTT.

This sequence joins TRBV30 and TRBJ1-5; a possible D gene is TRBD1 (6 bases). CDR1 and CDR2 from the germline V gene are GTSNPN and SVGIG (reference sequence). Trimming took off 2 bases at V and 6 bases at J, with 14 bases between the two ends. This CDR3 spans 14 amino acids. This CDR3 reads CAWSLAGEGQPQHF. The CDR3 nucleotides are TGTGCCTGGAGTTTGGCAGGGGAAGGTCAGCCCCAGCATTTT. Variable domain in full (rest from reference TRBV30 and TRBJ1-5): SQTIHQWPATLVQPVGSPLSLECTVEGTSNPNLYWYRQAAGRGLQLLFYSVGIGQISSEVPQNLSASRPQDRQFILSSKKLLLSDSGFYLCAWSLAGEGQPQHFGDGTRLSIL.

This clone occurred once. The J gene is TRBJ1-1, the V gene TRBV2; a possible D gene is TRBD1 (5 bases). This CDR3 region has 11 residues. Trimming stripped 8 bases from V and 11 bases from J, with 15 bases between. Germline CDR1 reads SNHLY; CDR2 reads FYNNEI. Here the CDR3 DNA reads TGTGCCAGCCAACCGACAGTGGGCGCTTTCTTT. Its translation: CASQPTVGAFF.

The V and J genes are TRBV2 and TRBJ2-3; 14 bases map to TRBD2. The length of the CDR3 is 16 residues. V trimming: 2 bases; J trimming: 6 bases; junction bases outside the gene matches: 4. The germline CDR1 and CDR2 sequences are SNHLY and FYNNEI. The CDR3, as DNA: TGTGCCAGCAGTGAACTTGGGACTAGCGGGAGTGATACGCAGTATTTT. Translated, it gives CASSELGTSGSDTQYF.

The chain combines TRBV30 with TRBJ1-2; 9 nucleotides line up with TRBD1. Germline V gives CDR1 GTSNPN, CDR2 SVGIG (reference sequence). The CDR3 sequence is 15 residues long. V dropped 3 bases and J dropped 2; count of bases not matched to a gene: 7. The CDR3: CAWREKTGGNYGYTF. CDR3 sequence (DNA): TGTGCCTGGAGGGAGAAGACAGGGGGAAACTATGGCTACACCTTC. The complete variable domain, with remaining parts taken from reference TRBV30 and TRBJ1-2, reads SQTIHQWPATLVQPVGSPLSLECTVEGTSNPNLYWYRQAAGRGLQLLFYSVGIGQISSEVPQNLSASRPQDRQFILSSKKLLLSDSGFYLCAWREKTGGNYGYTFGSGTRLTVV.

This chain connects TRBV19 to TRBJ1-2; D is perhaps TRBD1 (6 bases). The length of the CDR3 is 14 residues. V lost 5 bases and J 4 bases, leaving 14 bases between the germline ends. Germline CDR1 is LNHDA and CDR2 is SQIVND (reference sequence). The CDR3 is CASSVQGRSYGYTF. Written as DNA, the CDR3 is TGTGCCAGTAGTGTCCAGGGGCGAAGCTATGGCTACACCTTC. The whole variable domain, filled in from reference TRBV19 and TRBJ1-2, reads DGGITQSPKYLFRKEGQNVTLSCEQNLNHDAMYWYRQDPGQGLRLIYYSQIVNDFQKGDIAEGYSVSREKKESFPLTVTSAQKNPTAFYLCASSVQGRSYGYTFGSGTRLTVV.

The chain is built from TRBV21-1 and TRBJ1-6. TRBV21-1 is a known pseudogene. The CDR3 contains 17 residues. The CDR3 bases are TGTGCCAGCAGCCCCCGCGGGGGGCGCGACTATAATTCACCCCTCCACTTT. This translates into CASSPRGGRDYNSPLHF.

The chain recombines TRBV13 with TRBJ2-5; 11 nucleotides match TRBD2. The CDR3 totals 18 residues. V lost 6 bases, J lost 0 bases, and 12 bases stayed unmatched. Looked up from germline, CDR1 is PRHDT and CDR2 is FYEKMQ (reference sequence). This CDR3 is CASSSARGTSGYQETQYF. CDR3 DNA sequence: TGTGCCAGCAGTTCTGCCAGGGGGACTAGCGGTTACCAAGAGACCCAGTACTTC. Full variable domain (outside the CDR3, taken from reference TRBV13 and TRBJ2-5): AAGVIQSPRHLIKEKRETATLKCYPIPRHDTVYWYQQGPGQDPQFLISFYEKMQSDKGSIPDRFSAQQFSDYHSELNMSSLELGDSALYFCASSSARGTSGYQETQYFGPGTRLLVL.

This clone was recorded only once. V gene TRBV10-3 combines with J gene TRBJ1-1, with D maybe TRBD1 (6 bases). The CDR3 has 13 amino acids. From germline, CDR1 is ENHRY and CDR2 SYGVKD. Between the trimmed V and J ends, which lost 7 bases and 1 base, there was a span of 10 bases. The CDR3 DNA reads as TGTGCCATCATGGGCAGGGGGAACACTGAAGCTTTCTTT. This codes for CAIMGRGNTEAFF.

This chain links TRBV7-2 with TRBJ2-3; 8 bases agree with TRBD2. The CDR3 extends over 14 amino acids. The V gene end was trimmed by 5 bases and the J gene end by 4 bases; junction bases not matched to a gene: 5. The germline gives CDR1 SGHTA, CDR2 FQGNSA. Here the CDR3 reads CASSDSGAPDTQYF. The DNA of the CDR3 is TGTGCCAGCAGCGATAGCGGGGCGCCAGATACGCAGTATTTT.

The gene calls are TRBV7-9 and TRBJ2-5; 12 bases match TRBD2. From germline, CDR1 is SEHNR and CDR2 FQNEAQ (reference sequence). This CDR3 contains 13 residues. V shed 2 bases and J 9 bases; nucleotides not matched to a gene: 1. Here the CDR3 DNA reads TGTGCCAGCAGCTTACTAGCGGGAGGGGCCCAGTACTTC. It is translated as CASSLLAGGAQYF. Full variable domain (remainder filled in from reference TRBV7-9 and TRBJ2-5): DTGVSQNPRHKITKRGQNVTFRCDPISEHNRLYWYRQTLGQGPEFLTYFQNEAQLEKSRLLSDRFSAERPKGSFSTLEIQRTEQGDSAMYLCASSLLAGGAQYFGPGTRLLVL.

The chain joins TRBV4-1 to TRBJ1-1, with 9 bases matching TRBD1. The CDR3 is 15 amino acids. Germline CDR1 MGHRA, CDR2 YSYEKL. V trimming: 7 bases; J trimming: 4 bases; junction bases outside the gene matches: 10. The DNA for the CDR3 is TGCGCCAGCATAGACAGGGGGTCCGGGGGCACTGAAGCTTTCTTT. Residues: CASIDRGSGGTEAFF.

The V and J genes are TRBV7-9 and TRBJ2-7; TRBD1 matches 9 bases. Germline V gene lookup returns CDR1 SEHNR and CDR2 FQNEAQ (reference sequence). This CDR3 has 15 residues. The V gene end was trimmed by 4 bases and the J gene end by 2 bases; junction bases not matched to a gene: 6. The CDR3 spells CASSSRQGETYEQYF. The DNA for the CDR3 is TGTGCCAGCAGCTCCCGACAGGGGGAAACCTACGAGCAGTACTTC. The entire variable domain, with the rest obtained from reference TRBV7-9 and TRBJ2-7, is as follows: DTGVSQNPRHKITKRGQNVTFRCDPISEHNRLYWYRQTLGQGPEFLTYFQNEAQLEKSRLLSDRFSAERPKGSFSTLEIQRTEQGDSAMYLCASSSRQGETYEQYFGPGTRLTVT.

This CDR3 reads CASSLTPGQVHNEQFF. The CDR3 nucleotides read TGCGCCAGCAGCTTGACGCCGGGACAAGTACACAATGAGCAGTTCTTC. The genes are TRBV5-1 and TRBJ2-1; D is perhaps TRBD1 (6 bases). CDR1 SGHRS and CDR2 YFSETQ come from the germline V gene. This CDR3 region has 16 residues. Deletions cut 1 base from V and 5 bases from J, with 16 bases between.

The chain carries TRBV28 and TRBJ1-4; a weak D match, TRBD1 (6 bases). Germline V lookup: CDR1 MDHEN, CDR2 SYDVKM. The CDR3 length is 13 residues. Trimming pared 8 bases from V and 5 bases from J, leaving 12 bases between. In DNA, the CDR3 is TGTGCCAGCGGCGGGGGCATAAATGAAAAACTGTTTTTT. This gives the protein CASGGGINEKLFF.

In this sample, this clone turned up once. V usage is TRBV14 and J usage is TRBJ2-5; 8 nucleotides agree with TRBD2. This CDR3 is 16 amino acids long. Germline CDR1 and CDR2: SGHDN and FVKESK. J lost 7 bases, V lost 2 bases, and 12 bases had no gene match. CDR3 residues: CASSQPGLAGRRTQYF. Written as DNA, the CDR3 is TGTGCCAGCAGCCAACCCGGGTTAGCGGGGCGGAGGACCCAGTACTTC.

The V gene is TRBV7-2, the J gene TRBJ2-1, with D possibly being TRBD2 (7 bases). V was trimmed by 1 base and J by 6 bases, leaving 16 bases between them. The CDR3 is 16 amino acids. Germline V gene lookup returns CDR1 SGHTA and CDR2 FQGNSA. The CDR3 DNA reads TGTGCCAGCAGCTTAGATCCCGGGGGGCGAGGCAATGAGCAGTTCTTC. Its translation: CASSLDPGGRGNEQFF.

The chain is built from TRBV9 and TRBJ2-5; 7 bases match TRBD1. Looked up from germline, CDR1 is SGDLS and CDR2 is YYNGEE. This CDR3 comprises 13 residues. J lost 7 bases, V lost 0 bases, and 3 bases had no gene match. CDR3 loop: CASSVGTGVTQYF. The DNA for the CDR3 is TGTGCCAGCAGCGTAGGAACAGGGGTGACCCAGTACTTC.

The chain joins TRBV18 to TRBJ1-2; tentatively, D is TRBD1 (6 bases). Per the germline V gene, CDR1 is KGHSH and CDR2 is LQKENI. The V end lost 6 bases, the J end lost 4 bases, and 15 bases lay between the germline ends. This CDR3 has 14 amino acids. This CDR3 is CASSQQGQSYGYTF. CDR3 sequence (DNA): TGTGCCAGCTCTCAACAGGGCCAAAGCTATGGCTACACCTTC.

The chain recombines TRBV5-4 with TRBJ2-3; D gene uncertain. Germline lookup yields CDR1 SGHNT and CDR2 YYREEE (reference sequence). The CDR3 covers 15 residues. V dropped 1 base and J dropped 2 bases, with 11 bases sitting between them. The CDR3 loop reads CASSLLQTFTDTQYF. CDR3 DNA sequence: TGTGCCAGCAGCTTGCTACAGACCTTCACAGATACGCAGTATTTT. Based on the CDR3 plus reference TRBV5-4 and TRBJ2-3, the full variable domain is ETGVTQSPTHLIKTRGQQVTLRCSSQSGHNTVSWYQQALGQGPQFIFQYYREEENGRGNFPPRFSGLQFPNYSSELNVNALELDDSALYLCASSLLQTFTDTQYFGPGTRLTVL.

The CDR3 bases are TGTGCCAGCAGCCGACAACCCTACGAGCAGTACTTC. This encodes CASSRQPYEQYF. The chain links TRBV7-2 to TRBJ2-7; D is unclear. V lost 5 bases and J lost 2, with 7 bases in between. CDR1 and CDR2 (germline): SGHTA, FQGNSA. The length of the CDR3 is 12 residues.

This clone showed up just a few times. The CDR3, as DNA: TGTGCCAGCAGCCCCAGGGTTGGGGCCAACGTCCTGACTTTC. It yields the protein CASSPRVGANVLTF. The chain couples TRBV28 to TRBJ2-6, with D perhaps TRBD1 (5 bases). The V and J ends lost 6 bases and 3 bases respectively, with 9 bases between them. In germline, CDR1 is MDHEN, CDR2 SYDVKM. The CDR3 is made up of 14 amino acids.

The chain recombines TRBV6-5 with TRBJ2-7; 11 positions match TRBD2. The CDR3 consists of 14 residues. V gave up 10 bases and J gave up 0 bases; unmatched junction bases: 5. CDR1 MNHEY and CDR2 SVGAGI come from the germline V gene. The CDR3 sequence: CATQTSGGSYEQYF. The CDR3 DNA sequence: TGTGCCACCCAAACTAGCGGGGGCTCCTACGAGCAGTACTTC.

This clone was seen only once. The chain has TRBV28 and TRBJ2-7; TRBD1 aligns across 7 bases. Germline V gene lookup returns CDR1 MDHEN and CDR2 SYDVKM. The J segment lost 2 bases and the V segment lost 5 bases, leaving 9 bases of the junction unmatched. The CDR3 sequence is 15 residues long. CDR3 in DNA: TGTGCCAGCAGTCGCGCACAGGGGATGCCCTACGAGCAGTACTTC. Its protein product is CASSRAQGMPYEQYF.

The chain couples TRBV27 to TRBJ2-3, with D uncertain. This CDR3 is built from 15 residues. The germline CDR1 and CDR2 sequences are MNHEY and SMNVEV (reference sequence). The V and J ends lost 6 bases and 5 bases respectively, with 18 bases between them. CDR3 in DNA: TGTGCCAGCAGCCCTATGAAGAATAGAGGAGATACGCAGTATTTT. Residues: CASSPMKNRGDTQYF.

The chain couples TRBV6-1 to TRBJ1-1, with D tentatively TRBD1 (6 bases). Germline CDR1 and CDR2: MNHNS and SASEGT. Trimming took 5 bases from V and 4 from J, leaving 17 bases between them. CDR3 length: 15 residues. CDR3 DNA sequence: TGTGCCAGCAGTTCGCGGGGGCAGGTGGTCACTGAAGCTTTCTTT. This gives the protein CASSSRGQVVTEAFF.

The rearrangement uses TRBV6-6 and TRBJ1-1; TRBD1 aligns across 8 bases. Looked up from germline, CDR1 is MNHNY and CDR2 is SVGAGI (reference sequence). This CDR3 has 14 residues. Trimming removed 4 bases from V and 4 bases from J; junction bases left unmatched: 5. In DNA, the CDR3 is TGTGCCAGCAGTTTGGACAGGGATATCACTGAAGCTTTCTTT. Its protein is CASSLDRDITEAFF.

For the CDR3, the DNA is TGTGCCAGCTCACCTAGCGGGAGTTTAAATGAGCAGTTCTTC. It translates to CASSPSGSLNEQFF. V gene TRBV18 combines with J gene TRBJ2-1; 9 bases fit TRBD2. The germline V gene has CDR1 KGHSH and CDR2 LQKENI. The ends lost 3 bases at V and 7 bases at J; junction bases unmatched: 4. The CDR3 is 14 amino acids.